This T cell receptor beta chain was sequenced in a study of regulatory T cells in long-lasting Graves disease. This clonotype was counted ten times or more. Its matching antigen is unknown. Arm-PCR of CDR3 regions and iRepertoire HTBI primers were the basis on which TCR beta libraries were built. TCRdb called the multiplex PCR reads again in MiXCR, with one record for every CDR3 protein. This sample has some 430,000 distinct CDR3 sequences, with 20% to 25% found just once. Findings and limits, study-wide: Exclusively peripheral blood, rather than thyroid tissue, was studied.

CDR1 MNHEY and CDR2 SVGAGI come from the germline V gene. Trimming took off 0 bases at V and 3 bases at J, with 18 bases between the two ends. This CDR3 is 17 amino acids long. Time point denoted: persistent/refractory GD, antithyroid drugs over 5 years with positive TRAb. RNA isolated from PBMCs was used to make the TCR library. V and J are TRBV6-5 and TRBJ2-7; TRBD2 is a possible D gene (6 bases). This TCR was sampled from a female donor with Graves disease. Sequences were derived from peripheral blood mononuclear cells (PBMCs), sampled when the disease was refractory, from a patient treated with antithyroid drugs. The CDR3 here is CASSYSSPVGGNYEQYF. Here the CDR3 DNA reads TGTGCCAGCAGTTACTCGAGCCCCGTTGGGGGGAACTACGAGCAGTACTTC.